The 16 T cell receptor beta chains below were found in one sample sequenced in a study of shared clonotypes between healthy human individuals. Naive CD8 cells lacked CD45RO and underwent positive selection for CCR7, leaving out terminally differentiated effector memory CD45RA+ cells. Profiling relied on immunoSEQ multiplex PCR, and the TCRdb table lists in-frame clones only, not all of them. This table holds 800,000 or so clones, about 96% found once. The sequencing input was naive CD8+ T cells sorted from blood. These TCRs come from a man under 40 in good health.

The chain recombines TRBV29-1 with TRBJ2-3, with 16 bases lining up with TRBD2. The CDR3 is 17 amino acids. The germline CDR1 and CDR2 sequences are SQVTM and ANQGSEA. Unmatched junction bases numbered 8, after V lost 5 bases and J lost 3 bases. Here the CDR3 DNA reads TGCAGCGTTCGGGGACTAGCGGGAGGGCCCGGGACAGATACGCAGTATTTT. It codes for CSVRGLAGGPGTDTQYF.

This sequence joins TRBV18 and TRBJ2-7; tentatively, D is TRBD1 (6 bases). The CDR3 is made up of 15 amino acids. The V end was cut by 4 bases, the J end by 0 bases, with 13 bases between. Germline CDR1 reads KGHSH; CDR2 reads LQKENI. CDR3 in DNA: TGTGCCAGCTCACTATCAGGGGAGAGCTCCTACGAGCAGTACTTC. This codes for CASSLSGESSYEQYF.

This chain links TRBV2 with TRBJ2-7; TRBD2 agrees at 9 bases. Germline V gene data show CDR1 as SNHLY and CDR2 as FYNNEI. The CDR3 runs to 17 residues. V shed 3 bases, J shed 0 bases, and the junction held 9 bases outside the gene matches. The CDR3 sequence is CASSERSAGGDSYEQYF. CDR3 in DNA: TGTGCCAGCAGTGAGAGGAGTGCGGGAGGGGACTCCTACGAGCAGTACTTC.

Comment on this clone: This same CDR3 is encoded by further DNA sequences in the sample. CDR3 protein: CSVVWGRYEQYF. CDR3 nucleotides: TGCAGCGTTGTGTGGGGCCGCTACGAGCAGTACTTC. This rearrangement joins TRBV29-1 to TRBJ2-7; a weak D match, TRBD1 (5 bases). The CDR3 has 12 residues. Germline CDR1 SQVTM, CDR2 ANQGSEA. Trimming pared 4 bases from V and 3 bases from J, leaving 10 bases between.

The chain has TRBV18 and TRBJ2-7, with D perhaps TRBD2 (6 bases). Germline loops: CDR1 KGHSH, CDR2 LQKENI. The CDR3 is 14 residues long. Between the trimmed V and J ends, which lost 3 bases and 6 bases, there was a span of 15 bases. Written as DNA, the CDR3 is TGTGCCAGCTCACCGGGGGGTGGACTACTCGAGCAGTACTTC. This codes for CASSPGGGLLEQYF.

The chain joins TRBV28 to TRBJ2-5, with TRBD1 identical over 9 bases. V lost 5 bases, J lost 1 base, and 17 bases stayed unmatched. Germline V lookup: CDR1 MDHEN, CDR2 SYDVKM. This CDR3 has 19 residues. The CDR3 DNA sequence: TGTGCCAGCAGTCCTACAGTCATAAGGACAGGGGACCTCCAAGAGACCCAGTACTTC. Protein: CASSPTVIRTGDLQETQYF. The variable domain in full, completed from reference TRBV28 and TRBJ2-5, reads DVKVTQSSRYLVKRTGEKVFLECVQDMDHENMFWYRQDPGLGLRLIYFSYDVKMKEKGDIPEGYSVSREKKERFSLILESASTNQTSMYLCASSPTVIRTGDLQETQYFGPGTRLLVL.

The V gene is TRBV10-2, the J gene TRBJ2-1; D unresolved. The CDR3 has 12 amino acids. Germline V gives CDR1 WSHSY, CDR2 SAAADI. V dropped 0 bases and J dropped 6 bases, with 3 bases sitting between them. In DNA, the CDR3 is TGCGCCAGCAGTGAGTCTGGCAATGAGCAGTTCTTC. Its translation is CASSESGNEQFF.

The chain employs TRBV27 and TRBJ2-1, with TRBD2 matching over 7 bases. Germline CDR1 is MNHEY and CDR2 is SMNVEV (reference sequence). This CDR3 has 14 residues. V shed 5 bases and J 6 bases; nucleotides not matched to a gene: 7. The CDR3 here is CASSRLAEPNEQFF. CDR3 in DNA: TGTGCCAGCAGTAGGCTAGCGGAGCCCAATGAGCAGTTCTTC.

A note on this clone: In the same sample, other DNA sequences code for this CDR3. This rearrangement joins TRBV6-4 to TRBJ2-1, with D maybe TRBD1 (6 bases). With 3 bases removed from V and 4 bases from J, the gap between germline ends came to 10 bases. This CDR3 comprises 14 residues. The germline CDR1 and CDR2 sequences are MRHNA and SNTAGT. The CDR3 protein is CASSDGTLYNEQFF. The DNA for the CDR3 is TGTGCCAGCAGTGATGGGACACTGTACAATGAGCAGTTCTTC.

Concerning this clone itself: Other DNA sequences in this sample translate to the same CDR3. This CDR3 is CASSAGTSGYEQYF. In DNA form, the CDR3 reads TGTGCCAGCAGTGCCGGGACTAGCGGCTACGAGCAGTACTTC. The chain uses TRBV27 and TRBJ2-7; 11 bases agree with TRBD2. The V gene's germline CDR1 is MNHEY and CDR2 SMNVEV (reference sequence). This CDR3 spans 14 amino acids. J gave up 3 bases and V 5 bases, and 3 bases lay outside the gene matches.

The chain carries TRBV7-2 and TRBJ2-5; TRBD2 might be the D (6 bases). The germline V gene has CDR1 SGHTA and CDR2 FQGNSA. The V end was cut by 0 bases, the J end by 5 bases, with 10 bases between. This CDR3 has 14 amino acids. CDR3 sequence reads: CASSLAVAGETQYF. CDR3 DNA sequence: TGTGCCAGCAGCTTAGCTGTTGCGGGGGAGACCCAGTACTTC.

The chain uses TRBV4-3 and TRBJ2-1; 7 bases agree with TRBD2. Per germline, CDR1 LGHNA and CDR2 YSLEER. This CDR3 is 14 amino acids long. The V gene end was trimmed by 3 bases and the J gene end by 5 bases; junction bases not matched to a gene: 4. The chain's CDR3 is CASSHSGYNNEQFF. In DNA form, the CDR3 reads TGCGCCAGCAGCCATAGCGGGTACAACAATGAGCAGTTCTTC.

This sequence joins TRBV27 and TRBJ2-2; 7 bases fit TRBD1. Germline CDR1 MNHEY, CDR2 SMNVEV (reference sequence). This CDR3 region has 15 residues. Germline trimming cut 4 bases from V and 3 bases from J; bases unmatched to any gene: 5. The CDR3 spells CASSSRTGHTGELFF. DNA of the CDR3: TGTGCCAGCAGTTCCCGGACAGGACACACCGGGGAGCTGTTTTTT.

A note on this clone: This sample includes further DNA sequences coding for the same CDR3. The chain is built from TRBV11-2 and TRBJ2-7; D perhaps matches TRBD1 (6 bases). Trimming pared 1 base from V and 0 bases from J, leaving 7 bases between. Germline values: CDR1 SGHAT, CDR2 FQNNGV. The CDR3 has 14 residues. The CDR3 nucleotides read TGTGCCAGCAGCTTAGGGGGGCCCTCCTACGAGCAGTACTTC. Its translation: CASSLGGPSYEQYF.

The V gene is TRBV7-9, the J gene TRBJ2-7; the D is unclear. The germline gives CDR1 SEHNR, CDR2 FQNEAQ (reference sequence). The CDR3 contains 13 residues. V lost 1 base, J lost 6 bases, and 10 bases lay in between. Here the CDR3 reads CASSLGTAAEQYF. The DNA of the CDR3 is TGTGCCAGCAGCTTAGGGACGGCTGCCGAGCAGTACTTC.

The V gene is TRBV4-1, the J gene TRBJ2-5; a possible D gene is TRBD1 (6 bases). CDR1 and CDR2 from the germline V gene are MGHRA and YSYEKL. Trimming pared 4 bases from V and 7 bases from J, leaving 31 bases between. This CDR3 is built from 19 residues. The CDR3 reads CASSPGPMPVAKGEGTQYF. Here the CDR3 DNA reads TGCGCCAGCAGCCCCGGACCAATGCCTGTAGCGAAGGGGGAAGGGACCCAGTACTTC.